A single sample gave rise to the 17 T cell receptor beta chains below, sequenced in a study of blood T cells in healthy people across ages. Alongside a J-beta primer mix, a sample-barcoded 5' primer served in a second PCR lasting roughly 6 to 11 cycles. A single record per CDR3 protein comes from TCRdb applying MiXCR to the 5' RACE reads. Altogether about 600,000 distinct CDR3 sequences are present, 40% to 50% being singletons, with the ten largest covering just under 25%. Sequencing was performed on blood. These receptor sequences come from a man older than 75 in good health.

Concerning this clonotype itself: The junction and the germline gene differ at one end; a read error may be behind it. V usage is TRBV28 and J usage is TRBJ2-5; 8 bases match TRBD1. The CDR3 has 17 residues. Germline assignment: CDR1 MDHEN and CDR2 SYDVKM. The CDR3 region is CTSRTPTGAARKGTQYF. CDR3 sequence (DNA): TGTACCAGCAGGACCCCGACAGGGGCCGCGAGAAAAGGGACCCAGTACTTC.

This clonotype has more than one count but fewer than ten. V is TRBV5-1 and J is TRBJ2-3, with TRBD2 matching 12 bases. V shed 0 bases and J 2 bases; nucleotides not matched to a gene: 4. The CDR3 extends over 17 amino acids. Germline values: CDR1 SGHRS, CDR2 YFSETQ. The CDR3 is CASSLGLAGASTDTQYF. The CDR3 DNA reads TGCGCCAGCAGCTTGGGACTAGCGGGAGCCTCCACAGATACGCAGTATTTT.

This clonotype was seen at least ten times. This sequence joins TRBV28 and TRBJ2-7; the D is unclear. Trimming took off 8 bases at V and 4 bases at J, with 6 bases between the two ends. The CDR3 extends over 10 amino acids. Germline CDR1 and CDR2: MDHEN and SYDVKM. The chain's CDR3 is CASGKYEQYF. The CDR3 DNA is TGTGCCAGCGGAAAGTACGAGCAGTACTTC. Combining the CDR3 with reference TRBV28 and TRBJ2-7 gives the whole variable domain DVKVTQSSRYLVKRTGEKVFLECVQDMDHENMFWYRQDPGLGLRLIYFSYDVKMKEKGDIPEGYSVSREKKERFSLILESASTNQTSMYLCASGKYEQYFGPGTRLTVT.

The chain recombines TRBV28 with TRBJ1-5; D not certain. Germline CDR1 is MDHEN and CDR2 is SYDVKM. V was trimmed by 7 bases and J by 0 bases, leaving 4 bases between them. The CDR3 has 12 amino acids. As DNA, the CDR3 is TGTGCCAGCACACCTAGCAATCAGCCCCAGCATTTT. This codes for CASTPSNQPQHF. Complete variable domain (other parts from reference TRBV28 and TRBJ1-5): DVKVTQSSRYLVKRTGEKVFLECVQDMDHENMFWYRQDPGLGLRLIYFSYDVKMKEKGDIPEGYSVSREKKERFSLILESASTNQTSMYLCASTPSNQPQHFGDGTRLSIL.

J is TRBJ2-3 and V is TRBV24-1; 7 bases are a match to TRBD2. This CDR3 comprises 16 residues. Germline values: CDR1 KGHDR, CDR2 SFDVKD. V was pared by 1 base and J by 8 bases, with 11 bases of the junction left unmatched. The CDR3 coding sequence is TGTGCCACCAGTGATTTTGAGGGAGGGGCCGCAGGTACGCAGTATTTT. The encoded protein is CATSDFEGGAAGTQYF.

V is TRBV3-1 and J is TRBJ1-1; D uncertain. Germline-derived CDR1 and CDR2 are LGHDT and YNNKEL (reference sequence). V lost 4 bases and J 7 bases, leaving 10 bases between the germline ends. The CDR3 has 12 residues. The CDR3 loop is CASSPPEGEAFF. The CDR3 DNA reads TGTGCCAGCAGCCCACCGGAGGGTGAAGCTTTCTTT.

This clonotype has only a few counts. V usage is TRBV21-1 and J usage is TRBJ2-1; TRBD1, the table's D call, lacks a check against the DNA. TRBV21-1 is noted as a pseudogene. This CDR3 comprises 16 residues. CDR3 sequence (DNA): TGTGCCAGCAGCAACGATGGTGGCACCCCGGCGAATGAGCAGTTCTTC. Translated, it gives CASSNDGGTPANEQFF.

At least ten counts were recorded for this clonotype. The chain recombines TRBV15 with TRBJ2-5, with 12 bases fitting TRBD2. This CDR3 contains 18 residues. Germline loops: CDR1 LNHNV, CDR2 YYDKDF (reference sequence). Trimming at V came to 0 bases and at J to 0 bases, leaving 5 bases not matched to a gene. The CDR3, as DNA: TGTGCCACCAGCAGAGATGGTGGACTAGCGGGATACCAAGAGACCCAGTACTTC. Amino acids: CATSRDGGLAGYQETQYF.

The V call is TRBV4-3, the J call TRBJ2-3; D call uncertain. Looked up from germline, CDR1 is LGHNA and CDR2 is YSLEER. The CDR3 consists of 17 residues. V was shortened by 0 bases and J by 0 bases, with 13 bases between the two germline ends. The CDR3 DNA reads as TGCGCCAGCAGCCAAGATGGGCCACCCTCTAGCACAGATACGCAGTATTTT. Protein: CASSQDGPPSSTDTQYF.

Note on this clonotype: At one end the junction does not follow the germline gene, possibly because of a read error. The V call is TRBV6-5, the J call TRBJ1-2; possibly TRBD1 for D (6 bases). This CDR3 contains 15 residues. Per the germline V gene, CDR1 is MNHEY and CDR2 is SVGAGI. CDR3 DNA sequence: TGTGCCAGCAATACAACCCCGGGGGCACACTATGGCTACAACTTC. Protein: CASNTTPGAHYGYNF.

This clonotype has a handful of counts. The junction and the germline gene differ at one end; a read error may be behind it. The gene calls are TRBV9 and TRBJ2-1; 7 bases agree with TRBD2. Germline CDR1 reads SGDLS; CDR2 reads YYNGEE. This CDR3 spans 11 amino acids. In DNA, the CDR3 is TGTACCAGCAGCGTAGCGGGTGAGCAGTTCTTC. It yields the protein CTSSVAGEQFF.

This clonotype came up a few times. The chain links TRBV12-3 or TRBV12-4 to TRBJ2-5; D is possibly TRBD1 or TRBD2 (5 bases each). V was trimmed by 3 bases and J by 4 bases, leaving 12 bases between them. This CDR3 has 14 residues. The CDR3 nucleotides read TGTGCCAGCAGTTTGGGGGATGTCGGAGAGACCCAGTACTTC. Encoded protein: CASSLGDVGETQYF.

This clonotype was detected only a few times. This chain connects TRBV9 to TRBJ2-3, with TRBD2 identical over 7 bases. J was trimmed by 0 bases and V by 1 base; bases with no gene match: 5. Germline V gene lookup returns CDR1 SGDLS and CDR2 YYNGEE. The CDR3 runs 16 residues. In nucleotides, the CDR3 is TGTGCCAGCAGCGTAACAAGCGGGGTTAGCACAGATACGCAGTATTTT. Its protein product is CASSVTSGVSTDTQYF.

V and J are TRBV5-1 and TRBJ2-1; 10 bases line up with TRBD2. Looked up from germline, CDR1 is SGHRS and CDR2 is YFSETQ. Trimming at V came to 6 bases and at J to 8 bases, leaving 11 bases not matched to a gene. The CDR3 totals 15 residues. The CDR3 loop is CASTPRSGRGDEQFF. The CDR3 bases are TGCGCCAGCACCCCCAGAAGCGGGAGGGGGGATGAGCAGTTCTTC.

This clonotype was seen a handful of times. CDR3 region: CSASRASEQFF. CDR3 sequence (DNA): TGCAGTGCTAGTAGGGCCAGTGAGCAGTTCTTC. The rearrangement links TRBV20-1 to TRBJ2-1; D ambiguous. CDR1 and CDR2 (germline): DFQATT, SNEGSKA (reference sequence). The length of the CDR3 is 11 residues. V shed 3 bases and J shed 9 bases, with 9 bases lying between them.

The V and J genes are TRBV29-1 and TRBJ2-4; the D is unclear. This CDR3 is 13 amino acids long. Trimming left V 6 bases short and J 9 bases short, with 18 bases between. Germline lookup yields CDR1 SQVTM and CDR2 ANQGSEA. The CDR3 is CSVYTTGTGIQYF. In DNA, the CDR3 is TGCAGCGTCTATACAACGGGCACCGGCATTCAGTACTTC.

A note on this clonotype: A read error may account for a junction end that differs from germline. The V and J genes are TRBV6-6 and TRBJ1-5, with a weak D call TRBD1 (6 bases). Germline V gives CDR1 MNHNY, CDR2 SVGAGI (reference sequence). The CDR3 has 12 residues. The CDR3 bases are TGTGCCAGCAGTTACTCCGGACAGCCCCGGCATTTT. It specifies CASSYSGQPRHF.